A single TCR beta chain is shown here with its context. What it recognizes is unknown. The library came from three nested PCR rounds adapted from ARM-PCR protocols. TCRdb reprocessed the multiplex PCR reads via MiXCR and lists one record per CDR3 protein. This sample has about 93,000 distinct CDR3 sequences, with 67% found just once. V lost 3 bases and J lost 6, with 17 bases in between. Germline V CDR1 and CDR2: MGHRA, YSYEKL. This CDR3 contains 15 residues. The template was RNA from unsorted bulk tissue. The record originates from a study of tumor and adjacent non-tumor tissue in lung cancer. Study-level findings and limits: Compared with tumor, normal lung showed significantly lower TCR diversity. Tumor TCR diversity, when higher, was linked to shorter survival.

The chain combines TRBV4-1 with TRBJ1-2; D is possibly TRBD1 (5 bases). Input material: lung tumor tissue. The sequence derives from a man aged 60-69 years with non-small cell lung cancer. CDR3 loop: CASSHSQEGGDGYTF. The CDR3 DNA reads TGCGCCAGCAGCCATTCACAGGAGGGTGGGGATGGCTACACCTTC.